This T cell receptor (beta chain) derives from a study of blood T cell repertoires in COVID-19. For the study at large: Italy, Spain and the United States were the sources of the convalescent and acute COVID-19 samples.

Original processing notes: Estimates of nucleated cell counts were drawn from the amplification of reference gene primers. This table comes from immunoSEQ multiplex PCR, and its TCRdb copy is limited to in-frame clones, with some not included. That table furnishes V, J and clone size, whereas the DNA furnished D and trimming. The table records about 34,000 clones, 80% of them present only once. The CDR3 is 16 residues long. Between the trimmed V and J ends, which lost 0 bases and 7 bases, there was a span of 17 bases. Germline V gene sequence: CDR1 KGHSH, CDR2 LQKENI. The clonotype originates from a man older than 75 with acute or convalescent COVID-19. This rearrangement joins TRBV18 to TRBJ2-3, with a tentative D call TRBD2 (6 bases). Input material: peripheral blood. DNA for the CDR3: TGTGCCAGCTCACCACCGTGGGGGGAGGCATGGAATACGCAGTATTTT. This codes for CASSPPWGEAWNTQYF.